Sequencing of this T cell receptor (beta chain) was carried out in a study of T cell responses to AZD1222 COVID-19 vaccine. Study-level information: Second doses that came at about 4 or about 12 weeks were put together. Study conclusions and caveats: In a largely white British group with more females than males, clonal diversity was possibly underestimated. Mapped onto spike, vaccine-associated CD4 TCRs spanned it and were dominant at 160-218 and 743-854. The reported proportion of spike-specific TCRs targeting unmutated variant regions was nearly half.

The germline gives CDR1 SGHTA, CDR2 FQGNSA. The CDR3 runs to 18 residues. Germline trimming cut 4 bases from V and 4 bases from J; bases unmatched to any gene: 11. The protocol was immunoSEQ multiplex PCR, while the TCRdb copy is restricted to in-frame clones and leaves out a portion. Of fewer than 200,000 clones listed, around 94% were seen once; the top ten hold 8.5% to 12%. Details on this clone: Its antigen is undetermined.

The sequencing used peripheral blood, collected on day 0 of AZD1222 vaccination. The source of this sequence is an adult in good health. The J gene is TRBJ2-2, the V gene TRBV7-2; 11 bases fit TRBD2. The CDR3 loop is CASSSISGGASGTGELFF. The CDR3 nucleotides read TGTGCCAGCAGCTCCATTAGCGGGGGGGCCTCAGGCACCGGGGAGCTGTTTTTT.